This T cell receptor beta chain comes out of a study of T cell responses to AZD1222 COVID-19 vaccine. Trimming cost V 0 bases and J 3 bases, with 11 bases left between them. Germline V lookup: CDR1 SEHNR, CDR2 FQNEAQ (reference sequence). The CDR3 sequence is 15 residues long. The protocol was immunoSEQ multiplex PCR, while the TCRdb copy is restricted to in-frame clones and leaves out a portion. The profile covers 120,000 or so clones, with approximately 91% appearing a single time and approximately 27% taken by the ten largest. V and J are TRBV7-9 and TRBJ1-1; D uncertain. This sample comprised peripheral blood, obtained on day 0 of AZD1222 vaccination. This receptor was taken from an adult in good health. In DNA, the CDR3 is TGTGCCAGCAGCTTAGCTGTGGGTGGATACACTGAAGCTTTCTTT. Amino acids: CASSLAVGGYTEAFF.